These T cell receptor beta chains were read from a single sample in a study of blood T cell repertoires in COVID-19. Libraries were prepared by immunoSEQ multiplex PCR; TCRdb keeps only in-frame clonotypes and omits some of them. The table includes some 150,000 clones, 80% detected once. Material for sequencing was peripheral blood. The receptors shown here come from a man in his sixties with acute or convalescent COVID-19. Both conserved end residues are part of each CDR3. A D gene is named only where the DNA matches it firmly. Expanded clones get a size class; other rows say once, few or many, or leave the size out.

j_gene: TRBJ1-4
d_gene: TRBD1
v_gene: TRBV6-1
abundance: NA
CDR3aa: CASSDRGQGATNEKLFF
CDR3nt: TGTGCCAGCAGTGATCGGGGACAGGGCGCAACTAATGAAAAACTGTTTTTT

j_gene: TRBJ2-3
d_gene: TRBD1
v_gene: TRBV7-9
abundance: NA
CDR3aa: CASSVGGWTGRAPTDTQYF
CDR3nt: TGTGCCAGCAGCGTAGGAGGATGGACAGGGCGGGCCCCCACAGATACGCAGTATTTT

j_gene: TRBJ2-7
d_gene: TRBD1
v_gene: TRBV6-4
abundance: NA
CDR3aa: CARGVKSGTGANEQYF
CDR3nt: TGTGCCAGAGGGGTTAAGTCCGGGACAGGGGCCAACGAGCAGTACTTC

j_gene: TRBJ2-1
d_gene: NA
v_gene: TRBV21-1
abundance: few
CDR3aa: CASSKVRDRYNEQFF
CDR3nt: TGTGCCAGCAGCAAAGTGAGGGACAGATACAATGAGCAGTTCTTC

j_gene: TRBJ2-1
d_gene: TRBD2
v_gene: TRBV7-2
abundance: NA
CDR3aa: CASSPRGLAYNEQFF
CDR3nt: TGTGCCAGCAGCCCGAGGGGACTAGCTTACAATGAGCAGTTCTTC

j_gene: TRBJ2-7
d_gene: TRBD2
v_gene: TRBV7-9
abundance: NA
CDR3aa: CASSLALAGGGEQYF
CDR3nt: TGTGCCAGCAGCTTAGCGCTAGCGGGAGGTGGCGAGCAGTACTTC

j_gene: TRBJ1-5
d_gene: NA
v_gene: TRBV19
abundance: NA
CDR3aa: CASSNSRGNQPQHF
CDR3nt: TGTGCCAGTAGTAACTCCCGAGGGAATCAGCCCCAGCATTTT

j_gene: TRBJ2-2
d_gene: TRBD2
v_gene: TRBV5-1
abundance: NA
CDR3aa: CASSKSSGGASGELFF
CDR3nt: TGCGCCAGCAGCAAGAGTAGCGGGGGGGCCTCCGGGGAGCTGTTTTTT

j_gene: TRBJ1-5
d_gene: NA
v_gene: TRBV9
abundance: NA
CDR3aa: CASSLEAREQPQHF
CDR3nt: TGTGCCAGCAGCTTAGAGGCCCGGGAGCAGCCCCAGCATTTT

j_gene: TRBJ2-5
d_gene: TRBD2
v_gene: TRBV7-2
abundance: NA
CDR3aa: CASSLGTSGPKTQYF
CDR3nt: TGTGCCAGCAGCCTCGGGACTAGCGGCCCCAAGACCCAGTACTTC

j_gene: TRBJ2-3
d_gene: NA
v_gene: TRBV27
abundance: NA
CDR3aa: CASSLGLVDTQYF
CDR3nt: TGTGCCAGCAGTTTAGGTTTAGTGGATACGCAGTATTTT

j_gene: TRBJ1-3
d_gene: NA
v_gene: TRBV7-2
abundance: NA
CDR3aa: CASSLNLRDTIYF
CDR3nt: TGTGCCAGCAGCTTAAATTTGCGTGACACCATATATTTT

j_gene: TRBJ2-3
d_gene: TRBD2
v_gene: TRBV3-1/TRBV3-2
abundance: NA
CDR3aa: CASSQALQRGADTQYF
CDR3nt: TGTGCCAGCAGCCAAGCTCTTCAGCGGGGGGCAGATACGCAGTATTTT

j_gene: TRBJ1-1
d_gene: NA
v_gene: TRBV12-3/TRBV12-4
abundance: NA
CDR3aa: CASSPGGNTEAFF
CDR3nt: TGTGCCAGCAGTCCCGGGGGGAACACTGAAGCTTTCTTT

j_gene: TRBJ1-2
d_gene: NA
v_gene: TRBV4-2
abundance: NA
CDR3aa: CASSQPRGNYGYTF
CDR3nt: TGTGCCAGCAGCCAGCCACGGGGAAACTATGGCTACACCTTC

j_gene: TRBJ1-4
d_gene: NA
v_gene: TRBV7-9
abundance: few
CDR3aa: CASSLASRENEKLFF
CDR3nt: TGTGCCAGCAGCTTAGCCAGCAGGGAAAATGAAAAACTGTTTTTT

j_gene: TRBJ1-5
d_gene: NA
v_gene: TRBV28
abundance: NA
CDR3aa: CASSFAGVDQPQHF
CDR3nt: TGTGCCAGCAGTTTCGCGGGGGTCGATCAGCCCCAGCATTTT

j_gene: TRBJ1-1
d_gene: TRBD1
v_gene: TRBV6-6
abundance: NA
CDR3aa: CASRDPGTGTSFF
CDR3nt: TGTGCCAGCAGGGACCCCGGGACAGGGACATCTTTCTTT

j_gene: TRBJ2-7
d_gene: NA
v_gene: TRBV18
abundance: NA
CDR3aa: CASSPPPGTYEQYF
CDR3nt: TGTGCCAGCTCACCACCGCCAGGAACCTACGAGCAGTACTTC

j_gene: TRBJ2-7
d_gene: NA
v_gene: TRBV7-6
abundance: few
CDR3aa: CASSNEQGFEQYF
CDR3nt: TGTGCCAGCAGCAACGAACAGGGTTTCGAGCAGTACTTC

j_gene: TRBJ2-7
d_gene: TRBD2
v_gene: TRBV27
abundance: once
CDR3aa: CASSPWTSGKYEQYF
CDR3nt: TGTGCCAGCAGTCCTTGGACTAGCGGGAAGTACGAGCAGTACTTC

j_gene: TRBJ2-1
d_gene: NA
v_gene: TRBV9
abundance: once
CDR3aa: CASSVEGTAGYNEQFF
CDR3nt: TGTGCCAGCAGCGTAGAGGGGACTGCCGGCTACAATGAGCAGTTCTTC

j_gene: TRBJ1-6
d_gene: TRBD1
v_gene: TRBV25-1
abundance: few
CDR3aa: CASSETGRNSPLHF
CDR3nt: TGTGCCAGCAGTGAGACAGGGCGGAATTCACCCCTCCACTTT

j_gene: TRBJ2-1
d_gene: NA
v_gene: TRBV11-2
abundance: NA
CDR3aa: CASSSGQLTYNEQFF
CDR3nt: TGTGCCAGCAGCAGCGGACAGCTGACCTACAATGAGCAGTTCTTC

j_gene: TRBJ2-1
d_gene: TRBD2
v_gene: TRBV5-1
abundance: NA
CDR3aa: CASSLASGGPSNEQFF
CDR3nt: TGCGCCAGCAGCTTGGCTAGCGGGGGGCCTTCCAATGAGCAGTTCTTC

j_gene: TRBJ2-3
d_gene: TRBD1
v_gene: TRBV7-3
abundance: NA
CDR3aa: CASSQGQGASDTQYF
CDR3nt: TGTGCCAGCAGCCAGGGACAGGGGGCGTCGGATACGCAGTATTTT

j_gene: TRBJ2-1
d_gene: TRBD2
v_gene: TRBV5-6
abundance: NA
CDR3aa: CASSSGTSGRATYNEQFF
CDR3nt: TGTGCCAGCAGCTCCGGGACTAGCGGGAGGGCTACCTACAATGAGCAGTTCTTC

j_gene: TRBJ1-4
d_gene: TRBD1
v_gene: TRBV5-4
abundance: NA
CDR3aa: CASSFTGGRGEKLFF
CDR3nt: TGTGCCAGCAGCTTTACAGGGGGCCGGGGTGAAAAACTGTTTTTT

j_gene: TRBJ2-2
d_gene: TRBD1
v_gene: TRBV27
abundance: few
CDR3aa: CASSLSDRGDTGELFF
CDR3nt: TGTGCCAGCAGTCTCTCCGACAGGGGTGACACCGGGGAGCTGTTTTTT

j_gene: TRBJ2-7
d_gene: NA
v_gene: TRBV18
abundance: NA
CDR3aa: CASSIYDGSSYEQYF
CDR3nt: TGTGCCAGCTCCATCTACGACGGGAGCTCCTACGAGCAGTACTTC

j_gene: TRBJ2-7
d_gene: TRBD1
v_gene: TRBV4-2
abundance: once
CDR3aa: CASSQDQGVFYEQYF
CDR3nt: TGTGCCAGCAGCCAAGATCAGGGGGTTTTTTACGAGCAGTACTTC

j_gene: TRBJ1-3
d_gene: NA
v_gene: TRBV19
abundance: NA
CDR3aa: CASSIRGNTIYF
CDR3nt: TGTGCCAGTTCTATCCGCGGAAACACCATATATTTT

j_gene: TRBJ2-1
d_gene: NA
v_gene: TRBV9
abundance: few
CDR3aa: CASSSLGYNEQFF
CDR3nt: TGTGCCAGCAGCTCCCTAGGTTACAATGAGCAGTTCTTC

j_gene: TRBJ2-2
d_gene: NA
v_gene: TRBV24-1
abundance: NA
CDR3aa: CATSDFSSGELFF
CDR3nt: TGTGCCACCAGTGATTTTAGCTCAGGGGAGCTGTTTTTT

j_gene: TRBJ2-1
d_gene: NA
v_gene: TRBV12-3/TRBV12-4
abundance: once
CDR3aa: CASSLIPGVPFF
CDR3nt: TGTGCCAGCAGTTTAATTCCGGGGGTACCGTTCTTC

j_gene: TRBJ1-6
d_gene: TRBD1
v_gene: TRBV2
abundance: NA
CDR3aa: CASSGTGGPNSPLHF
CDR3nt: TGTGCCAGCAGTGGGACAGGGGGCCCTAATTCACCCCTCCACTTT

j_gene: TRBJ1-2
d_gene: TRBD1
v_gene: TRBV6-5
abundance: NA
CDR3aa: CASSYKVGTAGYTF
CDR3nt: TGTGCCAGCAGTTACAAAGTAGGGACAGCGGGCTACACCTTC

j_gene: TRBJ1-5
d_gene: NA
v_gene: TRBV3-1/TRBV3-2
abundance: NA
CDR3aa: CASSHNGGSGQPQHF
CDR3nt: TGTGCCAGCAGCCATAATGGGGGCTCGGGACAGCCCCAGCATTTT

j_gene: TRBJ2-2
d_gene: NA
v_gene: TRBV28
abundance: NA
CDR3aa: CASTPMNTGELFF
CDR3nt: TGTGCCAGCACCCCCATGAACACCGGGGAGCTGTTTTTT

j_gene: TRBJ2-7
d_gene: NA
v_gene: TRBV4-3
abundance: once
CDR3aa: CASSQASNPGFEQYF
CDR3nt: TGCGCCAGCAGCCAAGCCTCAAATCCAGGGTTCGAGCAGTACTTC

j_gene: TRBJ2-5
d_gene: NA
v_gene: TRBV12-3/TRBV12-4
abundance: NA
CDR3aa: CASSYVVQETQYF
CDR3nt: TGTGCCAGCAGTTACGTAGTACAAGAGACCCAGTACTTC

j_gene: TRBJ2-7
d_gene: TRBD1
v_gene: TRBV2
abundance: NA
CDR3aa: CATASGQVYEQYF
CDR3nt: TGTGCCACTGCGTCAGGACAGGTCTACGAGCAGTACTTC

j_gene: TRBJ2-2
d_gene: NA
v_gene: TRBV7-3
abundance: once
CDR3aa: CASSLTGSPNTGELFF
CDR3nt: TGTGCCAGCAGCTTAACGGGGAGCCCGAACACCGGGGAGCTGTTTTTT

j_gene: TRBJ2-7
d_gene: NA
v_gene: TRBV5-4
abundance: NA
CDR3aa: CASSSQLQGKLYEQYF
CDR3nt: TGTGCCAGCAGTTCCCAACTACAGGGTAAGCTTTACGAGCAGTACTTC

j_gene: TRBJ2-6
d_gene: TRBD2
v_gene: TRBV15
abundance: NA
CDR3aa: CATSRGGSSGANVLTF
CDR3nt: TGTGCCACCAGCAGAGGCGGGAGCTCTGGGGCCAACGTCCTGACTTTC

j_gene: TRBJ2-3
d_gene: TRBD2
v_gene: TRBV7-3
abundance: NA
CDR3aa: CASSLTTLAGAPTDTQYF
CDR3nt: TGTGCCAGCAGCTTAACGACACTAGCGGGGGCCCCCACAGATACGCAGTATTTT

j_gene: TRBJ2-7
d_gene: NA
v_gene: TRBV9
abundance: once
CDR3aa: CASSRSSSDEQYF
CDR3nt: TGTGCCAGCAGCCGGTCCTCTAGCGACGAGCAGTACTTC

j_gene: TRBJ2-3
d_gene: TRBD2
v_gene: TRBV10-2
abundance: NA
CDR3aa: CASTGIGGGTDTQYF
CDR3nt: TGCGCCAGCACCGGAATCGGGGGGGGCACAGATACGCAGTATTTT

j_gene: TRBJ1-2
d_gene: TRBD1
v_gene: TRBV28
abundance: once
CDR3aa: CASSSPGGTGGLSLYGYTF
CDR3nt: TGTGCCAGCAGTTCCCCCGGCGGGACAGGGGGCTTAAGTCTCTATGGCTACACCTTC

j_gene: TRBJ1-2
d_gene: NA
v_gene: TRBV2
abundance: NA
CDR3aa: CASGAGSYGYTF
CDR3nt: TGTGCCAGCGGGGCAGGCAGCTATGGCTACACCTTC

j_gene: TRBJ2-7
d_gene: NA
v_gene: TRBV27
abundance: NA
CDR3aa: CASSFYQSSEQYF
CDR3nt: TGTGCCAGCAGTTTCTACCAATCATCCGAGCAGTACTTC

j_gene: TRBJ1-1
d_gene: NA
v_gene: TRBV11-2
abundance: NA
CDR3aa: CASSPVQNQREAFF
CDR3nt: TGTGCCAGCAGCCCCGTCCAGAACCAACGGGAGGCTTTCTTT

j_gene: TRBJ2-5
d_gene: TRBD2
v_gene: TRBV2
abundance: NA
CDR3aa: CASSRRGSGSRVETQYF
CDR3nt: TGTGCCAGCAGCCGAAGGGGTAGCGGGTCTAGAGTAGAGACCCAGTACTTC

j_gene: TRBJ2-1
d_gene: NA
v_gene: TRBV7-9
abundance: NA
CDR3aa: CASSLEWQGNKIF
CDR3nt: TGTGCCAGCAGCTTAGAGTGGCAGGGCAACAAAATCTTC

j_gene: TRBJ2-1
d_gene: TRBD1
v_gene: TRBV28
abundance: NA
CDR3aa: CASSLDRGRGEQFF
CDR3nt: TGTGCCAGCAGCTTGGACAGGGGGAGGGGAGAGCAGTTCTTC